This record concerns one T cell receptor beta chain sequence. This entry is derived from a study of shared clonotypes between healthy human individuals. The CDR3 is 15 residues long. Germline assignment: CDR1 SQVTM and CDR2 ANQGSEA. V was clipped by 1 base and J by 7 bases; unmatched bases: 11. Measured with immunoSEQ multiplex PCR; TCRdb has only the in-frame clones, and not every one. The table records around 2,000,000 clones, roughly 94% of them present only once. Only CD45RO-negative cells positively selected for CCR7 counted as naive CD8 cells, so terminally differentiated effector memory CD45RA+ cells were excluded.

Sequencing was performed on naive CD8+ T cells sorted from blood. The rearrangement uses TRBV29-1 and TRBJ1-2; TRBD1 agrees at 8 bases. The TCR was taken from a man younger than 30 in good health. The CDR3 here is CSVEADRGFLGGYTF. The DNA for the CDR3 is TGCAGCGTTGAAGCTGACAGGGGTTTTCTTGGTGGCTACACCTTC. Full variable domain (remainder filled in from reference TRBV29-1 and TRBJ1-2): SAVISQKPSRDICQRGTSLTIQCQVDSQVTMMFWYRQQPGQSLTLIATANQGSEATYESGFVIDKFPISRPNLTFSTLTVSNMSPEDSSIYLCSVEADRGFLGGYTFGSGTRLTVV.